The next 17 T cell receptor beta chains were all read from a single sample in a study of PD-L1 blockade in urothelial cancer. TCRdb's copy holds only in-frame clones and misses some; the assay was immunoSEQ multiplex PCR. The table records 40,000 or so clones, 80% to 95% of them present only once. This sample's time point: pretreatment peripheral blood. The starting material was PBMCs, obtained around atezolizumab (anti-PD-L1) treatment. Every receptor here comes from a woman aged 60-75 years with urothelial cancer.

The chain joins TRBV5-1 to TRBJ2-1, with 8 nucleotides matching TRBD1. CDR1 and CDR2 from the germline V gene are SGHRS and YFSETQ. CDR3 length equals 15 residues. Trimming at V came to 4 bases and at J to 3 bases, leaving 6 bases not matched to a gene. The CDR3 spells CASSTGQVNYNEQFF. For the CDR3, the DNA is TGCGCCAGCAGCACGGGACAGGTAAACTACAATGAGCAGTTCTTC.

V gene TRBV5-1 combines with J gene TRBJ2-1; 7 nucleotides agree with TRBD2. There are 14 residues in the CDR3. The germline CDR1 and CDR2 sequences are SGHRS and YFSETQ. V shed 2 bases, J shed 5 bases, and the junction held 4 bases outside the gene matches. CDR3 DNA sequence: TGCGCCAGCAGCTTTGGGGAGGGTGACAATGAGCAGTTCTTC. Protein: CASSFGEGDNEQFF.

The CDR3 region is CASSFLPGQNSYNEQFF. The DNA for the CDR3 is TGCGCCAGCAGCTTCCTTCCTGGGCAGAACTCCTACAATGAGCAGTTCTTC. The chain links TRBV5-1 to TRBJ2-1; D is unresolved. Germline CDR1 is SGHRS and CDR2 is YFSETQ. V was clipped by 2 bases and J by 0 bases, with 15 bases between them. The CDR3 consists of 17 residues.

The chain joins TRBV7-9 to TRBJ2-5; a weak D match, TRBD2 (6 bases). This CDR3 is 13 amino acids long. Trimming stripped 5 bases from V and 3 bases from J, with 10 bases between. Germline-derived CDR1 and CDR2 are SEHNR and FQNEAQ (reference sequence). As DNA, the CDR3 is TGTGCCAGCAGCGGGGACTTCAAAGAGACCCAGTACTTC. This codes for CASSGDFKETQYF.

V usage is TRBV7-9 and J usage is TRBJ1-2; 9 nucleotides agree with TRBD1. CDR1 and CDR2 (germline): SEHNR, FQNEAQ (reference sequence). This CDR3 is 13 amino acids long. Germline trimming cut 5 bases from V and 4 bases from J; bases unmatched to any gene: 2. The CDR3 DNA is TGTGCCAGCAGCCTACAGGGGGCCTATGGCTACACCTTC. It codes for CASSLQGAYGYTF.

The V call is TRBV28, the J call TRBJ2-2; a possible D gene is TRBD2 (5 bases). Per germline, CDR1 MDHEN and CDR2 SYDVKM. The CDR3 covers 16 residues. V lost 5 bases and J lost 0, with 13 bases in between. The CDR3 sequence: CASSPLVTTNTGELFF. CDR3 DNA: TGTGCCAGCAGTCCCCTGGTGACTACGAACACCGGGGAGCTGTTTTTT.

The J gene is TRBJ2-3, the V gene TRBV10-1, with 7 bases that match TRBD2. V dropped 10 bases and J dropped 0; count of bases not matched to a gene: 10. The germline V gene encodes CDR1 WNHNN and CDR2 SYGVQD (reference sequence). This CDR3 has 15 amino acids. CDR3 residues: CATILAATSTDTQYF. Here the CDR3 DNA reads TGCGCCACTATTCTAGCGGCAACTAGCACAGATACGCAGTATTTT.

In this sample, this clone turned up a few times. V usage is TRBV13 and J usage is TRBJ2-7, with 8 nucleotides matching TRBD2. This CDR3 is built from 12 residues. Trimming removed 5 bases from V and 6 bases from J; junction bases left unmatched: 3. The germline CDR1 and CDR2 sequences are PRHDT and FYEKMQ (reference sequence). This CDR3 reads CASSQRGGEQYF. The CDR3 nucleotides are TGTGCCAGCAGCCAACGGGGGGGCGAGCAGTACTTC.

The chain combines TRBV4-2 with TRBJ1-4; no definite D call. Trimming took off 0 bases at V and 8 bases at J, with 10 bases between the two ends. Germline V gene lookup returns CDR1 LGHNA and CDR2 YNFKEQ. The CDR3 covers 14 residues. The CDR3 bases are TGTGCCAGCAGCCAAGATCGGAGGGAAGAAAAACTGTTTTTT. As protein: CASSQDRREEKLFF.

In the case of this clone: Additional DNA sequences in this sample encode the identical CDR3. The chain joins TRBV28 to TRBJ2-7; 7 bases match TRBD2. The trim removed 3 bases at V and 5 bases at J, leaving 13 bases unmatched. CDR3 length: 16 amino acids. Looked up from germline, CDR1 is MDHEN and CDR2 is SYDVKM. This CDR3 is CASSFHIERGGNEQYF. In DNA form, the CDR3 reads TGTGCCAGCAGTTTCCATATCGAGAGGGGAGGGAACGAGCAGTACTTC. Complete variable domain (other parts from reference TRBV28 and TRBJ2-7): DVKVTQSSRYLVKRTGEKVFLECVQDMDHENMFWYRQDPGLGLRLIYFSYDVKMKEKGDIPEGYSVSREKKERFSLILESASTNQTSMYLCASSFHIERGGNEQYFGPGTRLTVT.

The chain is built from TRBV27 and TRBJ2-7; 8 positions match TRBD2. The CDR3 length is 14 residues. V shed 5 bases, J shed 6 bases, and the junction held 9 bases outside the gene matches. Germline CDR1 and CDR2: MNHEY and SMNVEV (reference sequence). The DNA of the CDR3 is TGTGCCAGCAGTGATTTCAGCGGGAGCCGCGAGCAGTACTTC. It yields the protein CASSDFSGSREQYF.

The CDR3 loop reads CASSLSGTNTGELFF. The CDR3 bases are TGTGCCAGCAGCTTATCGGGGACAAACACCGGGGAGCTGTTTTTT. The chain recombines TRBV7-2 with TRBJ2-2; TRBD1 is a possible D gene (6 bases). The germline CDR1 and CDR2 sequences are SGHTA and FQGNSA. Trimming took 2 bases from V and 2 from J, leaving 9 bases between them. The length of the CDR3 is 15 residues.

V gene TRBV7-2 combines with J gene TRBJ2-5, with a weak D call TRBD1 (6 bases). Between the trimmed V and J ends, which lost 5 bases and 5 bases, there was a span of 9 bases. In germline, CDR1 is SGHTA, CDR2 FQGNSA. This CDR3 is 12 amino acids long. The CDR3 nucleotides are TGTGCCAGCAGCCCGAGGGGGGAGACCCAGTACTTC. Protein product: CASSPRGETQYF.

This chain connects TRBV29-1 to TRBJ2-2, with D possibly being TRBD1 (5 bases). The ends were cut back, 5 bases at V and 1 base at J, with 11 bases in the middle. This CDR3 has 14 residues. Germline V lookup: CDR1 SQVTM, CDR2 ANQGSEA. The CDR3 DNA reads as TGCAGCGTTCAGGGTTCAGGGAACACCGGGGAGCTGTTTTTT. It codes for CSVQGSGNTGELFF.

The chain uses TRBV7-8 and TRBJ2-1, with D perhaps matching TRBD2 (6 bases). Germline-derived CDR1 and CDR2 are SGHVS and FQNEAQ. The CDR3 has 14 residues. Trimming left V 1 base short and J 3 bases short, with 7 bases between. CDR3: CASSLVDYYNEQFF. The CDR3 region has the DNA TGTGCCAGCAGCTTAGTGGACTACTACAATGAGCAGTTCTTC.

This clone has a single count. V gene TRBV7-2 combines with J gene TRBJ2-7, with a possible D match to TRBD2 (6 bases). Germline V gene sequence: CDR1 SGHTA, CDR2 FQGNSA. V was cut by 4 bases and J by 1 base, with 11 bases left in between. There are 14 residues in the CDR3. The CDR3 loop is CASSSSRGSYEQYF. CDR3 bases: TGTGCCAGCAGCTCAAGCCGGGGGTCCTACGAGCAGTACTTC.

V usage is TRBV5-1 and J usage is TRBJ2-5, with 16 bases lining up with TRBD2. J was trimmed by 5 bases and V by 4 bases; bases with no gene match: 11. This CDR3 spans 18 amino acids. Germline V gene data show CDR1 as SGHRS and CDR2 as YFSETQ. The CDR3 region has the DNA TGCGCCAGCAGCACGGGACTAGCGGGAGGGACTACAAAGGAGACCCAGTACTTC. It translates to CASSTGLAGGTTKETQYF.